This T cell receptor beta chain was profiled in a study of CD8+CD57+ T cells in acquired aplastic anemia. Study overall: An average of roughly 10 million reads for CD4+ cells was obtained from healthy donors. Study results and caveats: Comparison of patients with controls identified around 31 shared CD8+ CDR3 sequences.

With regard to this clonotype: Its antigen is undetermined. The germline gene is not matched at one end of the junction; a read error may be the cause.

Germline V CDR1 and CDR2: LNHDA, SQIVND (reference sequence). This CDR3 has 14 residues. Genomic DNA constituted the template upon which TCR beta VDJ and CDR3 profiling was performed. TCRdb recomputed calls from the reads with MiXCR, one row per CDR3 protein. Of about 180,000 distinct CDR3 sequences in the sample, roughly half were seen once. The origin of this receptor is a human donor in good health. The chain employs TRBV19 and TRBJ1-5; TRBD1 matches at 7 bases. What was sequenced was sorted CD4+, CD8+, or CD8+CD57+ T cells (not recorded which) from PBMCs. The CDR3 coding sequence is TGTTCCAGTAGTACCTCGACAGGGTATCAGCCCCAGCATTTT. This codes for CSSSTSTGYQPQHF. The complete variable domain, with remaining parts taken from reference TRBV19 and TRBJ1-5, reads DGGITQSPKYLFRKEGQNVTLSCEQNLNHDAMYWYRQDPGQGLRLIYYSQIVNDFQKGDIAEGYSVSREKKESFPLTVTSAQKNPTAFYLCSSSTSTGYQPQHFGDGTRLSIL.